The 27 T cell receptor beta chains below all came from one sample that was sequenced in a study of T cells after posttransplantation cyclophosphamide. Produced via immunoSEQ multiplex PCR; TCRdb's table is partial and in-frame only. The table has 30,000 to 45,000 clones, just under 80% seen once. Cyclophosphamide on days +3 and +4 followed busulfan-fludarabine conditioning and a marrow graft. The sample consisted of CD4+ T cells sorted from blood, taken 1,700 to 2,000 days after a stem cell transplant with posttransplant cyclophosphamide. The receptors were sampled from a female patient between 40 and 55 years old who received an allogeneic stem cell transplant from a related donor, was CMV-positive, and had no GVHD. Some T cells may be graft donor cells.

The genes are TRBV6-1 and TRBJ1-1; 7 positions match TRBD1. The J segment lost 2 bases and the V segment lost 8 bases, leaving 5 bases of the junction unmatched. Germline CDR1 reads MNHNS; CDR2 reads SASEGT. The CDR3 covers 13 residues. The DNA of the CDR3 is TGTGCCAGCGAGGCAGGGGGTAACACTGAAGCTTTCTTT. It is translated as CASEAGGNTEAFF.

The chain uses TRBV11-1 and TRBJ2-7; the D gene is possibly TRBD2 (5 bases). V gave up 1 base and J gave up 5 bases, with 12 bases separating them. Germline CDR1 and CDR2: SGHAT and FQDESV (reference sequence). The CDR3 runs 14 residues. DNA of the CDR3: TGTGCCAGCAGCTTAGGGACGCGGGCCCACGAGCAGTACTTC. Amino acids: CASSLGTRAHEQYF.

This clone was detected a few times. V usage is TRBV4-2 and J usage is TRBJ1-5; 7 bases line up with TRBD1. The CDR3 runs to 14 residues. Germline values: CDR1 LGHNA, CDR2 YNFKEQ. The junction had 2 bases not matched to a gene; V was cut back by 4 bases and J by 2 bases. The CDR3 here is CASSPGTGNQPQHF. The CDR3 DNA is TGTGCCAGCAGCCCAGGGACAGGCAATCAGCCCCAGCATTTT.

This clone was counted a single time. The gene calls are TRBV10-1 and TRBJ2-7; 7 nucleotides agree with TRBD1. Germline V gives CDR1 WNHNN, CDR2 SYGVQD (reference sequence). The CDR3 consists of 15 residues. The V gene end was trimmed by 2 bases and the J gene end by 5 bases; junction bases not matched to a gene: 9. CDR3 nucleotides: TGCGCCAGCAGTGAGCAAGAGACAGGGTACCACGAGCAGTACTTC. It yields the protein CASSEQETGYHEQYF.

The chain recombines TRBV2 with TRBJ1-5, with TRBD1 as a possible D gene (6 bases). V lost 1 base to trimming and J lost 3 bases, with 13 bases between them. Germline CDR1 reads SNHLY; CDR2 reads FYNNEI. This CDR3 is 16 amino acids long. The CDR3 DNA is TGTGCCAGCAGTGAAGAAAGGACAGCTCTCAATCAGCCCCAGCATTTT. Protein: CASSEERTALNQPQHF.

This clone has a single count. The V gene is TRBV4-1, the J gene TRBJ2-7, with 8 bases that match TRBD1. Germline V gene lookup returns CDR1 MGHRA and CDR2 YSYEKL. The CDR3 consists of 16 residues. V was pared by 3 bases and J by 1 base, with 8 bases of the junction left unmatched. The CDR3 sequence is CASSHNFRDRSYEQYF. In DNA, the CDR3 is TGCGCCAGCAGCCATAATTTCCGGGACAGGTCCTACGAGCAGTACTTC.

This chain links TRBV7-9 with TRBJ2-1, with TRBD1 matching over 9 bases. This CDR3 is 16 amino acids long. Germline V gene lookup returns CDR1 SEHNR and CDR2 FQNEAQ (reference sequence). Trimming cost V 5 bases and J 9 bases; bases outside gene matches: 14. CDR3 DNA sequence: TGTGCCAGCAGCCTTTACCGGGACAGGGTTGTGGGTGAGCAGTTCTTC. Encoded protein: CASSLYRDRVVGEQFF.

Only one count was recorded for this clone. This CDR3 is CTSSQAGASGGRINTGELFF. The CDR3 nucleotides read TGCACCAGCAGCCAAGCGGGAGCTAGCGGGGGGCGGATAAACACCGGGGAGCTGTTTTTT. The chain has TRBV1 and TRBJ2-2; no DNA check was done on the table's D call, TRBD2. TRBV1 is a pseudogene locus. The CDR3 has 20 amino acids.

In DNA form, the CDR3 reads TGTGCCAGCAGCCCGACAGGGTCCCCGTTTGGTGGCTACACCTTC. This gives the protein CASSPTGSPFGGYTF. This chain connects TRBV7-9 to TRBJ1-2; 7 nucleotides agree with TRBD1. Per germline, CDR1 SEHNR and CDR2 FQNEAQ (reference sequence). This CDR3 contains 15 residues. J was trimmed by 7 bases and V by 5 bases; bases with no gene match: 13.

CDR3 coding DNA: TGTGCCAGCAGCGCAGGACAGGGGGCGCGCCCCGGAGAGACCCAGTACTTC. This codes for CASSAGQGARPGETQYF. This sequence joins TRBV7-9 and TRBJ2-5, with 11 positions matching TRBD1. CDR1 is SEHNR, CDR2 FQNEAQ, per germline (reference sequence). The V segment lost 5 bases and the J segment 4 bases; nucleotides outside the gene matches: 12. This CDR3 region has 17 residues.

J is TRBJ2-3 and V is TRBV2; 7 nucleotides align to TRBD1. The CDR3 covers 14 residues. Germline V gives CDR1 SNHLY, CDR2 FYNNEI. J gave up 4 bases and V 4 bases, and 5 bases lay outside the gene matches. CDR3 bases: TGTGCCAGCAGTGGGGAAGGGGGCCCAGATACGCAGTATTTT. Its translation: CASSGEGGPDTQYF.

The CDR3 bases are TGTGCCAGCAGCTCTTTGACAGGGGGCCTTCAAGCCAATGAGCAGTTCTTC. Protein: CASSSLTGGLQANEQFF. V usage is TRBV7-6 and J usage is TRBJ2-1; the match to TRBD1 covers 10 bases. Trimming at V came to 4 bases and at J to 6 bases, leaving 12 bases not matched to a gene. CDR1 is SGHVS and CDR2 is FNYEAQ in the germline V gene. This CDR3 spans 17 amino acids.

The genes are TRBV29-1 and TRBJ2-5, with 10 positions matching TRBD1. V trimming: 4 bases; J trimming: 0 bases; junction bases outside the gene matches: 2. The germline V gene encodes CDR1 SQVTM and CDR2 ANQGSEA. The CDR3 is 14 amino acids. CDR3 coding DNA: TGCAGCGTTGGGGACAGGGGTTACCAAGAGACCCAGTACTTC. It is translated as CSVGDRGYQETQYF.

CDR3 sequence reads: CASSLGDIERGYTF. DNA for the CDR3: TGTGCCAGCAGCTTAGGGGACATCGAGCGTGGCTACACCTTC. The V gene is TRBV7-2, the J gene TRBJ1-2; D perhaps matches TRBD1 (6 bases). Germline-derived CDR1 and CDR2 are SGHTA and FQGNSA. The germline V and J ends were trimmed by 1 base and 7 bases, with 13 bases remaining between them. The CDR3 length is 14 residues. Drawing the rest from reference TRBV7-2 and TRBJ1-2, the complete variable domain is GAGVSQSPSNKVTEKGKDVELRCDPISGHTALYWYRQSLGQGLEFLIYFQGNSAPDKSGLPSDRFSAERTGGSVSTLTIQRTQQEDSAVYLCASSLGDIERGYTFGSGTRLTVV.

The rearrangement joins TRBV4-1 to TRBJ2-1, with D possibly being TRBD2 (5 bases). The ends were cut back, 1 base at V and 0 bases at J, with 10 bases in the middle. CDR3 length: 16 amino acids. The germline CDR1 and CDR2 sequences are MGHRA and YSYEKL. CDR3 DNA sequence: TGCGCCAGCAGCCAAGTCCCCGGGAACTCCTACAATGAGCAGTTCTTC. Encoded protein: CASSQVPGNSYNEQFF.

V gene TRBV19 combines with J gene TRBJ2-7; D may be TRBD1 (6 bases). Trimming took off 3 bases at V and 1 base at J, with 13 bases between the two ends. This CDR3 is 15 amino acids long. In germline, CDR1 is LNHDA, CDR2 SQIVND (reference sequence). CDR3 sequence (DNA): TGTGCCAGTAGTATCTCAGGACAGAAGTCCTACGAGCAGTACTTC. Translation: CASSISGQKSYEQYF.

This sequence joins TRBV6-6 and TRBJ1-6; TRBD1 matches 8 bases. The CDR3 loop spans 16 amino acids. Unmatched junction bases numbered 10, after V lost 2 bases and J lost 10 bases. The V gene's germline CDR1 is MNHNY and CDR2 SVGAGI (reference sequence). The CDR3 nucleotides are TGTGCCAGCAGTTACAAGCCGGACAGGGTAAACTCACCCCTCCACTTT. Amino acids: CASSYKPDRVNSPLHF.

The J gene is TRBJ1-1, the V gene TRBV18, with unresolved D. V gave up 6 bases and J gave up 6 bases, with 11 bases separating them. This CDR3 has 12 residues. The germline CDR1 and CDR2 sequences are KGHSH and LQKENI. Written as DNA, the CDR3 is TGTGCCAGCTCCCCGAAGGGAGCTGAAGCTTTCTTT. Translating it yields CASSPKGAEAFF.

The chain uses TRBV6-5 and TRBJ1-6; 8 bases fit TRBD1. With V trimmed by 6 bases and J by 9 bases, 10 bases remained unmatched. Germline CDR1 and CDR2: MNHEY and SVGAGI. CDR3 length: 15 amino acids. CDR3 nucleotides: TGTGCCAGCAGCCCAGACAGGGGTCGTGCTTCACCCCTCCACTTT. Translating gives CASSPDRGRASPLHF.

This clone was counted a few times. The V call is TRBV7-2, the J call TRBJ2-5; D possibly corresponds to TRBD1 (8 bases). This CDR3 is 16 amino acids long. CDR1 and CDR2 (germline): SGHTA, FQGNSA. The V end was cut by 1 base, the J end by 5 bases, with 17 bases between. CDR3 loop: CASSLEWTGRGETQYF. The CDR3 coding sequence is TGTGCCAGCAGCTTAGAATGGACAGGGCGGGGGGAGACCCAGTACTTC.

This CDR3 is CASRSGTTSSSQYF. The DNA for the CDR3 is TGCGCCAGCAGGTCCGGGACTACAAGCTCGTCGCAGTATTTT. The J gene is TRBJ2-3, the V gene TRBV5-1, with 7 bases matching TRBD2. This CDR3 has 14 amino acids. Germline CDR1 and CDR2: SGHRS and YFSETQ. V dropped 5 bases and J dropped 10; count of bases not matched to a gene: 13.

This chain joins TRBV9 and TRBJ1-6; possible D gene TRBD1, 5 bases. The V gene lost 1 base and the J gene lost 7 bases, with 9 bases spanning the gap. The V gene's germline CDR1 is SGDLS and CDR2 YYNGEE. The CDR3 sequence is 14 residues long. The CDR3 DNA sequence: TGTGCCAGCAGCGTAATAGCAGGGAATTCACCCCTCCACTTT. It yields the protein CASSVIAGNSPLHF.

This chain joins TRBV10-3 and TRBJ1-2, with a tentative D call TRBD1 (5 bases). Per the germline V gene, CDR1 is ENHRY and CDR2 is SYGVKD. The CDR3 sequence is 14 residues long. V was clipped by 6 bases and J by 1 base, with 12 bases between them. CDR3 protein: CAIRRAGLNYGYTF. The DNA for the CDR3 is TGTGCCATCAGGCGAGCGGGACTTAACTATGGCTACACCTTC.

This clone occurred a few times. The CDR3 is CASSLDRSRLANYGYTF. The CDR3, as DNA: TGCGCCAGCAGCTTGGACAGGAGTAGGCTAGCTAACTATGGCTACACCTTC. V usage is TRBV5-1 and J usage is TRBJ1-2; perhaps TRBD1 as D (5 bases). Germline V gene lookup returns CDR1 SGHRS and CDR2 YFSETQ. The CDR3 contains 17 residues. Between the trimmed V and J ends, which lost 0 bases and 0 bases, there was a span of 15 bases.

This chain connects TRBV7-2 to TRBJ2-5, with D uncertain. CDR1 and CDR2 (germline): SGHTA, FQGNSA. The CDR3 extends over 14 amino acids. Trimming stripped 1 base from V and 7 bases from J, with 13 bases between. The CDR3 coding sequence is TGTGCCAGCAGCTTAGAGGCTAGAGGCGGGACCCAGTACTTC. Its protein is CASSLEARGGTQYF.

J is TRBJ2-1 and V is TRBV25-1, with D perhaps matching TRBD1 (5 bases). Germline V gene data show CDR1 as MGHDK and CDR2 as SYGVNS. Trimming removed 5 bases at V and 7 bases at J, with 18 bases between. The CDR3 runs 15 residues. This CDR3 is CASSQRAGLGNEQFF. In nucleotides, the CDR3 is TGTGCCAGCAGTCAAAGGGCAGGGTTAGGGAATGAGCAGTTCTTC.

This clone was found a few times. The chain carries TRBV2 and TRBJ1-2, with 7 bases that match TRBD1. Germline V gene sequence: CDR1 SNHLY, CDR2 FYNNEI. V was pared by 6 bases and J by 5 bases, with 12 bases of the junction left unmatched. The CDR3 is 15 amino acids. DNA of the CDR3: TGTGCCAGCAGCGTAGGGGGCCGTCTCGGGTATGGCTACACCTTC. The encoded protein is CASSVGGRLGYGYTF.